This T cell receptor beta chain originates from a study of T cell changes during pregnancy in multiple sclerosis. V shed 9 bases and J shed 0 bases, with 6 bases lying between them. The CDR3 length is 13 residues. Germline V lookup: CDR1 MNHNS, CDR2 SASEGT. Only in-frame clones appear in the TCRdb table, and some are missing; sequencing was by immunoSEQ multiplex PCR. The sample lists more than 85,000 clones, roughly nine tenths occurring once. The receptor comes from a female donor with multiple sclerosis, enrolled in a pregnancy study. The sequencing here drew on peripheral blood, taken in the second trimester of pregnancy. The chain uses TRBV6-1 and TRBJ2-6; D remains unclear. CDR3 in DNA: TGTGCCAGTCTGAGCTCTGGGGCCAACGTCCTGACTTTC. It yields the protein CASLSSGANVLTF.